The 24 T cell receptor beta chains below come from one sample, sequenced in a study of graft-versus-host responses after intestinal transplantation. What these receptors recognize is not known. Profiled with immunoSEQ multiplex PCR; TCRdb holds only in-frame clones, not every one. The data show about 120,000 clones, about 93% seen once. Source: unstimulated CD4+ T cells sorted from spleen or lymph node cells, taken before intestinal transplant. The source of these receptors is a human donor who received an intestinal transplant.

The CDR3 nucleotides are TGCGCCAGCAGCCAAGATCCGGGCTCACATCAGCCCCAGCATTTT. Its protein product is CASSQDPGSHQPQHF. The V and J genes are TRBV4-1 and TRBJ1-5, with no clear D. Germline CDR1 and CDR2: MGHRA and YSYEKL. The length of the CDR3 is 15 residues. V was shortened by 0 bases and J by 5 bases, with 11 bases between the two germline ends.

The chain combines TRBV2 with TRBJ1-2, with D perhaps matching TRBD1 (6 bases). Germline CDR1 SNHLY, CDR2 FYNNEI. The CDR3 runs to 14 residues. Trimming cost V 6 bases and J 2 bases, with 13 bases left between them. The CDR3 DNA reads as TGTGCCAGCAGACCCGAGACAGGCAACTATGGCTACACCTTC. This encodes CASRPETGNYGYTF.

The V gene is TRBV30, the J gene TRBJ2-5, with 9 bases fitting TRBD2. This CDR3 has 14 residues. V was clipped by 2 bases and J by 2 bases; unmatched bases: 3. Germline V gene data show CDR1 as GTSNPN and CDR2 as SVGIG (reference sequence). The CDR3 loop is CAWSRLAVQETQYF. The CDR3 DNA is TGTGCCTGGAGTCGACTAGCGGTTCAAGAGACCCAGTACTTC.

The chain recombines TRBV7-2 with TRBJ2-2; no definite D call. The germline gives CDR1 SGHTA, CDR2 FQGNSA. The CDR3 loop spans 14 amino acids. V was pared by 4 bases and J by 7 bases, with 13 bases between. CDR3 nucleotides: TGTGCCAGCAGCTATCTAGGGATAGGCGGGGAGCTGTTTTTT. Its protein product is CASSYLGIGGELFF.

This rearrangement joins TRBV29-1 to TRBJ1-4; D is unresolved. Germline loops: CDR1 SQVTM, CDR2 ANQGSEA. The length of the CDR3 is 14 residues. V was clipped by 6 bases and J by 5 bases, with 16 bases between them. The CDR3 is CSVAVSQKNEKLFF. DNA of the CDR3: TGCAGCGTCGCTGTGAGCCAGAAGAATGAAAAACTGTTTTTT.

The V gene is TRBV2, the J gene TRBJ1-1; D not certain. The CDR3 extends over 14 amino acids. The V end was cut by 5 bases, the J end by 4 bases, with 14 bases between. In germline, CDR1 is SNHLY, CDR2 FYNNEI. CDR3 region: CASSPDGRVTEAFF. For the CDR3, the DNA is TGTGCCAGCAGTCCTGACGGGAGGGTCACTGAAGCTTTCTTT.

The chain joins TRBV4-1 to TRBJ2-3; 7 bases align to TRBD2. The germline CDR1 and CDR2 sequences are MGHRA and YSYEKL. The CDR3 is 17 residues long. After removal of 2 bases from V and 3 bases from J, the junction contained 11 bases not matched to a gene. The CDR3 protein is CASSQSVGEGGTDTQYF. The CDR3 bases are TGCGCCAGCAGCCAATCCGTAGGGGAGGGAGGAACAGATACGCAGTATTTT.

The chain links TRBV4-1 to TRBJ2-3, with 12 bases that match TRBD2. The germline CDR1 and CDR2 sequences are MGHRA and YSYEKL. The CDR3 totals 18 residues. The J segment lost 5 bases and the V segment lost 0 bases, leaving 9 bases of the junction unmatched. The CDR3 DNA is TGCGCCAGCAGCCAAGATAGGGGCGAGACTAGCGGGAGAGATACGCAGTATTTT. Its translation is CASSQDRGETSGRDTQYF.

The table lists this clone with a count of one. The CDR3 reads CAISEGRYSNQPQHF. The DNA of the CDR3 is TGTGCCATCAGTGAGGGCAGATATAGCAATCAGCCCCAGCATTTT. The chain has TRBV10-3 and TRBJ1-5; D call uncertain. V was clipped by 2 bases and J by 0 bases, with 8 bases between them. The CDR3 consists of 15 residues. Looked up from germline, CDR1 is ENHRY and CDR2 is SYGVKD.

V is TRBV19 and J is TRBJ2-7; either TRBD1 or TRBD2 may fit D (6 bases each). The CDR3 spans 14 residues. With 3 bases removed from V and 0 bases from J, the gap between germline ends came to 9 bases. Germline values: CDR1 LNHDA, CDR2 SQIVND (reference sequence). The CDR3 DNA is TGTGCCAGTAGTATCCCGGGGGCCTCCTACGAGCAGTACTTC. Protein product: CASSIPGASYEQYF.

In DNA form, the CDR3 reads TGTGCCAGCAGCTATGCCGGGACAGGGGTGACAGGAGCTTTCTTT. Its translation: CASSYAGTGVTGAFF. The gene calls are TRBV6-5 and TRBJ1-1; 10 nucleotides align to TRBD1. From germline, CDR1 is MNHEY and CDR2 SVGAGI. With V trimmed by 6 bases and J by 10 bases, 14 bases remained unmatched. CDR3 length: 15 amino acids.

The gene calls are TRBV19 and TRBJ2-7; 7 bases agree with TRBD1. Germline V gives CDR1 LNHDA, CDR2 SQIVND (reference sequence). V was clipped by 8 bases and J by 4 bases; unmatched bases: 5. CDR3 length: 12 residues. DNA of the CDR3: TGTGCCAGTGGGGACAGACCTTACGAGCAGTACTTC. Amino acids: CASGDRPYEQYF.

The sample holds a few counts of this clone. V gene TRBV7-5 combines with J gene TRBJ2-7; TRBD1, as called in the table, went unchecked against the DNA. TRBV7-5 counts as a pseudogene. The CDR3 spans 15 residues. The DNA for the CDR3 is TGTGCCAGAAGCTCCGACACAGGGGCCTCCTACGAGCAGTACTTC. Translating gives CARSSDTGASYEQYF.

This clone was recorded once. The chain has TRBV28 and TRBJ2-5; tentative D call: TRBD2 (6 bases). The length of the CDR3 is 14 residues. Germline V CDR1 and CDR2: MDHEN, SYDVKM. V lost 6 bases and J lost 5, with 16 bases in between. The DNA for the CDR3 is TGTGCCAGCAGCCTGACTAGAGGTACGGAGACCCAGTACTTC. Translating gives CASSLTRGTETQYF.

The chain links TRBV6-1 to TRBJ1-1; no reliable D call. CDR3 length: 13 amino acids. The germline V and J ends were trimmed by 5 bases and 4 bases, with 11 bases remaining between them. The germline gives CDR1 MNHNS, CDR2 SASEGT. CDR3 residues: CASSPPGITEAFF. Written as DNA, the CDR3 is TGTGCCAGCAGTCCACCGGGGATCACTGAAGCTTTCTTT.

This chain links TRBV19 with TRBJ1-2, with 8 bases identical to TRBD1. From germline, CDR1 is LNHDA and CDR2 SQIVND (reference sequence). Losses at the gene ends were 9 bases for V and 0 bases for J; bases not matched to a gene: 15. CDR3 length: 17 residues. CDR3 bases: TGTGCCAGCACCCGACCAGGGGGCGCAGGAACTAACTATGGCTACACCTTC. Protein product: CASTRPGGAGTNYGYTF. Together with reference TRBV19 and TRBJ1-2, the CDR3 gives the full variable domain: DGGITQSPKYLFRKEGQNVTLSCEQNLNHDAMYWYRQDPGQGLRLIYYSQIVNDFQKGDIAEGYSVSREKKESFPLTVTSAQKNPTAFYLCASTRPGGAGTNYGYTFGSGTRLTVV.

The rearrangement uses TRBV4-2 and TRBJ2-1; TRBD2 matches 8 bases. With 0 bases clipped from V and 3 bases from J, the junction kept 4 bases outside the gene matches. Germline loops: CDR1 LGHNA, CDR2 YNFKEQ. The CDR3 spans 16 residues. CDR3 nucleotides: TGTGCCAGCAGCCAAGAACTAGCGGCTAACTACAATGAGCAGTTCTTC. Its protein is CASSQELAANYNEQFF.

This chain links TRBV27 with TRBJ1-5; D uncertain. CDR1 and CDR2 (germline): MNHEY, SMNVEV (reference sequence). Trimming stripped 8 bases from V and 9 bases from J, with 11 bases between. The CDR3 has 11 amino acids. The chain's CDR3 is CASGSWGPQHF. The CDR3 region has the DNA TGTGCCAGCGGCTCCTGGGGGCCCCAGCATTTT.

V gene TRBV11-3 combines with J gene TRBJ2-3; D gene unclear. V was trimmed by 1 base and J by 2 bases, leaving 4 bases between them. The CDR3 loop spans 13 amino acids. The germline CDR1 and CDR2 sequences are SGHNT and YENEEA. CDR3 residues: CASSLGYTDTQYF. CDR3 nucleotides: TGTGCCAGCAGCTTAGGGTACACAGATACGCAGTATTTT.

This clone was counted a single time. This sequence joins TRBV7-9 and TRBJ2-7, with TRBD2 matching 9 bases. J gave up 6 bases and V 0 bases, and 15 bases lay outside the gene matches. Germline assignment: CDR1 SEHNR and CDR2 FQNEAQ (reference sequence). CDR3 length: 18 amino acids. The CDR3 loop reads CASSLASGRNSIVREQYF. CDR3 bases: TGTGCCAGCAGCTTAGCTAGCGGGAGAAATTCGATAGTCCGCGAGCAGTACTTC.

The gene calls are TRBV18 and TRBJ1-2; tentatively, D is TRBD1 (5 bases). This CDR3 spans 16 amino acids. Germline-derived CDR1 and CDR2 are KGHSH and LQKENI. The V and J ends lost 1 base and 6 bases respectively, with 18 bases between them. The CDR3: CASSPQGRMDSDGYTF. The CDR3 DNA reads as TGTGCCAGCTCACCACAGGGGAGGATGGATTCGGATGGCTACACCTTC. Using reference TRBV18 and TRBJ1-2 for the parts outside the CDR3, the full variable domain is NAGVMQNPRHLVRRRGQEARLRCSPMKGHSHVYWYRQLPEEGLKFMVYLQKENIIDESGMPKERFSAEFPKEGPSILRIQQVVRGDSAAYFCASSPQGRMDSDGYTFGSGTRLTVV.

This chain's CDR3 is CASSQESNRAGYTF. CDR3 DNA: TGTGCCAGCAGCCAAGAATCGAACAGGGCGGGCTACACCTTC. V and J are TRBV14 and TRBJ1-2; D possibly corresponds to TRBD1 (6 bases). Trimming took 0 bases from V and 8 from J, leaving 13 bases between them. Per the germline V gene, CDR1 is SGHDN and CDR2 is FVKESK. The CDR3 runs to 14 residues. The entire variable domain, with the rest obtained from reference TRBV14 and TRBJ1-2, is as follows: EAGVTQFPSHSVIEKGQTVTLRCDPISGHDNLYWYRRVMGKEIKFLLHFVKESKQDESGMPNNRFLAERTGGTYSTLKVQPAELEDSGVYFCASSQESNRAGYTFGSGTRLTVV.

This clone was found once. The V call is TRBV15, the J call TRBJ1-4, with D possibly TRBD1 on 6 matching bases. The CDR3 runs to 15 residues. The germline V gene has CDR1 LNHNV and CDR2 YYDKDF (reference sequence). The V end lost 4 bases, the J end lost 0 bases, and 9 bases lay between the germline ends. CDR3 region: CATSTWTATNEKLFF. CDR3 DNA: TGTGCCACCAGCACCTGGACAGCAACTAATGAAAAACTGTTTTTT.

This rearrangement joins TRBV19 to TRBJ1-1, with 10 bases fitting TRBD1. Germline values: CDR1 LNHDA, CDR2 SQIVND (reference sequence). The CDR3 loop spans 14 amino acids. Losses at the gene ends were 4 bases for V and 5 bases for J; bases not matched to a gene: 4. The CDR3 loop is CASSRRGQGTEAFF. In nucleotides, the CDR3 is TGTGCCAGTAGTAGGAGGGGACAGGGGACTGAAGCTTTCTTT. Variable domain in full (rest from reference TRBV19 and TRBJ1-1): DGGITQSPKYLFRKEGQNVTLSCEQNLNHDAMYWYRQDPGQGLRLIYYSQIVNDFQKGDIAEGYSVSREKKESFPLTVTSAQKNPTAFYLCASSRRGQGTEAFFGQGTRLTVV.